This TCR beta chain was found in a study of human T cells and chemical hapten exposure. Regarding the study as a whole: Relative to controls, expanded TCRs formed significantly more large CDR3 similarity clusters. Given that the donors had alopecia, their immune response may differ from that seen in healthy people.

This clonotype came up a few times. Its antigen is not identified. TCRdb re-called the RACE reads with MiXCR, one entry per CDR3 protein. The data show 150,000 to 200,000 distinct CDR3 sequences, with around 22% seen just once and under 8.5% held by the top ten. Documented time point: patch test 1, 2 weeks after DPC sensitization. As for treatment: therapeutic diphenylcyclopropenone sensitization with weekly scalp DPC. Whole blood, unfractionated, served as the material for total RNA extraction. The sample here was whole blood, taken in connection with sensitization to the hapten diphenylcyclopropenone (DPC). This clonotype was obtained from a woman in her fifties or sixties with alopecia areata. Some clones in this sample may be carry-over from other donors' samples.

CDR3 in amino acids: CASSYKSEAFF. Written as DNA, the CDR3 is TGTGCCAGCAGTTACAAAAGCGAAGCTTTCTTT. The J gene is TRBJ1-1, the V gene TRBV6-5; D is unclear. Germline assignment: CDR1 MNHEY and CDR2 SVGAGI. The CDR3 has 11 residues. The ends were cut back, 2 bases at V and 8 bases at J, with 6 bases in the middle.